The rows below give T cell receptor beta chains drawn from one sample of a study of control samples from healthy donors and cancer patients. Profiled with immunoSEQ multiplex PCR; TCRdb holds only in-frame clones, not every one. This sample yields 150,000 to 200,000 clones, of which about 90% are seen a single time; about 1.8% belongs to the top ten. The sample consisted of blood. The receptors were gathered from a man between 18 and 29 years old in good health. The CDR3 runs from the conserved cysteine through the conserved F or W. Part of the rows lack a size; the others show once, few, many or a class for expanded clones.

abundance,j_gene,v_gene,CDR3aa
NA,TRBJ2-5,TRBV5-1,CASSLGPLRETQYF
NA,TRBJ2-1,TRBV14,CASSLIPRNEQFF
NA,TRBJ2-7,TRBV6-5,CASSQGQALLHEQYF
NA,TRBJ2-1,TRBV4-1,CASSQMGFSYNEQFF
NA,TRBJ2-1,TRBV7-3,CASSHTVLGGEQFF
NA,TRBJ2-2,TRBV7-8,CASSLDRLNTGELFF
NA,TRBJ1-3,TRBV6-6,CASSYWDRPSGNTIYF
NA,TRBJ1-5,TRBV7-9,CASSFEGYQPQHF
NA,TRBJ1-2,TRBV4-3,CASSQDLGRAGYGYTF
NA,TRBJ2-7,TRBV3-1/TRBV3-2,CASSQDLAVSYEQYF
NA,TRBJ2-2,TRBV11-3,CASSRAGGELFF
NA,TRBJ1-6,TRBV7-2,CASSFFTNRVVDYNSPLHF
NA,TRBJ1-4,TRBV28,CASSYGQTEKLFF
NA,TRBJ2-5,TRBV11-3,CASSPGTNQETQYF
NA,TRBJ1-2,TRBV3-1/TRBV3-2,CASTPGTGFAYGYTF
NA,TRBJ2-5,TRBV5-1,CASSSGRGRQQETQYF
NA,TRBJ2-7,TRBV27,CASSSPGRGSTYEQYF
NA,TRBJ2-2,TRBV27,CASSTTNTGELFF
NA,TRBJ2-3,TRBV11-3,CASSLVIDSGTDTQYF
NA,TRBJ1-1,TRBV9,CASSLSGSQNTEAFF
NA,TRBJ2-7,TRBV7-8,CASSLGVGAPRYF
NA,TRBJ2-5,TRBV18,CASSPEVRLETQYF
NA,TRBJ2-1,TRBV19,CASSLTGSSYNEQFF
NA,TRBJ1-6,TRBV5-5,CASSLGTGLGSPLHF
NA,TRBJ2-2,TRBV7-9,CGGGQPGTGELFF
once,TRBJ2-1,TRBV28,CASSSSGGPSNEQFF
NA,TRBJ1-2,TRBV4-1,CASSPGQGMLYGYTF
NA,TRBJ1-6,TRBV6-5,CASSYSNGNSPLHF
NA,TRBJ1-6,TRBV5-4,CASSLGAGSSYNSPLHF
once,TRBJ1-2,TRBV6-6,CASILAGSNYGYTF
few,TRBJ1-5,TRBV7-2,CASSLGEQPQHF
NA,TRBJ2-7,TRBV12-3/TRBV12-4,CASTGGGSYEQYF
NA,TRBJ2-3,TRBV6-2/TRBV6-3,CASSLLAGEGTDTQYF
NA,TRBJ2-7,TRBV21-1,CASSNPRGAHEQYF
NA,TRBJ1-2,TRBV6-5,CASSYSRSRAGLVYTF
NA,TRBJ1-6,TRBV5-8,CASSLVFNTRSPLHF
once,TRBJ1-1,TRBV11-1,CASSSGTGGIEAFF
NA,TRBJ2-7,TRBV4-1,CASSQERGGAGQIYEQYF
NA,TRBJ1-5,TRBV2,CASSGNRDRINQPQHF
NA,TRBJ2-7,TRBV2,CASGRGGYSYEQYF
NA,TRBJ2-2,TRBV5-1,CASSPGQVTGELFF
few,TRBJ1-5,TRBV7-2,CASSLQQGGVSNQPQHF
NA,TRBJ2-1,TRBV29-1,CSVPPGLESNEQFF
NA,TRBJ2-5,TRBV5-4,CASSPGGTAFQETQYF
NA,TRBJ2-5,TRBV5-4,CASSSRGGETQYF
NA,TRBJ1-4,TRBV5-4,CASSPGGTNEKLFF
NA,TRBJ1-2,TRBV19,CASSIRGAGYGYTF
few,TRBJ1-2,TRBV4-1,CASSHSRGTDYGYTF
NA,TRBJ2-5,TRBV7-2,CASSFWGRGEQETQYF
once,TRBJ1-5,TRBV7-2,CASSPQYSNQPQHF
NA,TRBJ2-5,TRBV28,CASSSRDRGRETQYF
NA,TRBJ1-1,TRBV30,CALHHMNTEAFF
NA,TRBJ1-1,TRBV14,CASSHQGSNTEAFF
NA,TRBJ2-5,TRBV5-4,CASSLEGLAGVHGETQYF
NA,TRBJ2-5,TRBV5-1,CASSLADGRWGETQYF